This T cell receptor (beta chain) was documented in a study of CD8 T cells in ankylosing spondylitis. CDR3 size: 15 residues. The trim removed 3 bases at V and 5 bases at J, leaving 10 bases unmatched. TCRdb re-called the 5' RACE reads through MiXCR, storing one row per CDR3 protein. The sample gives 100,000 to 150,000 distinct CDR3 sequences, roughly 8.8% of which show up once; roughly 3.3% is in the top ten. This chain joins TRBV12-3 or TRBV12-4 and TRBJ2-7, with 7 bases matching TRBD2. Sequencing was carried out using blood, either unsorted or a sorted T cell fraction (not recorded which). The TCR comes from a male donor with ankylosing spondylitis or in good health (not recorded which). The CDR3 nucleotides read TGTGCCAGCAGTTTCTGGGCGGGAGATCGCAACGAGCAGTACTTC. Its translation is CASSFWAGDRNEQYF.